The clone carrying this T cell receptor beta chain was counted a few times. The antigen remains unidentified. These data originate in a study of identical twins. A universal primer site came from template switching; cDNA carried unique molecular identifiers. TCRdb fed the 5' RACE reads into MiXCR, producing one record per CDR3 protein. In the table there are fewer than 650,000 distinct CDR3 sequences, 9.6% of which are singletons. Findings and caveats of the study: When twins shared out-of-frame alpha sequences, those sequences had excess low generation probability. Invariant populations such as MAIT and iNKT cells could partly muddle zero-insertion analyses.

The germline gives CDR1 MNHNS, CDR2 SASEGT. Unmatched junction bases numbered 8, after V lost 6 bases and J lost 0 bases. The CDR3 consists of 16 residues. The data also belong to a second study, concerning yellow fever vaccine responses in identical twins.

Sample: PBMCs. The TCR originated in a woman aged 18-35 years in good health. This sequence joins TRBV6-1 and TRBJ2-1, with 7 bases identical to TRBD2. This chain's CDR3 is CASSRTPGGSYNEQFF. CDR3 DNA sequence: TGTGCCAGCAGCCGAACTCCGGGAGGCTCCTACAATGAGCAGTTCTTC.